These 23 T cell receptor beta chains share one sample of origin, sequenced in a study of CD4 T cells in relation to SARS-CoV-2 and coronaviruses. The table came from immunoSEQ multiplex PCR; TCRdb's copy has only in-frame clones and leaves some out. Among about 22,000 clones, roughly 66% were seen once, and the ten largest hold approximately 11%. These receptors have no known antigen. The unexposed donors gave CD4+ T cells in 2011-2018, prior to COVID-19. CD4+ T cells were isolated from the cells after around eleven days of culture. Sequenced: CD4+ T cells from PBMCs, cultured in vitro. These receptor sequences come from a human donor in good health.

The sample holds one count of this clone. The CDR3 reads CSASSWQYSNQPQHF. The CDR3 DNA is TGCAGTGCTAGTTCGTGGCAGTATAGCAATCAGCCCCAGCATTTT. J is TRBJ1-5 and V is TRBV20-1; D is unclear. The V gene's germline CDR1 is DFQATT and CDR2 SNEGSKA (reference sequence). This CDR3 is 15 amino acids long. Trimming removed 3 bases at V and 0 bases at J, with 12 bases between.

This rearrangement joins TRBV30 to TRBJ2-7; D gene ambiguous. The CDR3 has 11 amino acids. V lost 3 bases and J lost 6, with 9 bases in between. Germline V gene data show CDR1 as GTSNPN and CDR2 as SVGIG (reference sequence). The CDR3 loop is CAWSSGGEQYF. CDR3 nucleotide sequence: TGTGCCTGGAGCAGTGGCGGCGAGCAGTACTTC.

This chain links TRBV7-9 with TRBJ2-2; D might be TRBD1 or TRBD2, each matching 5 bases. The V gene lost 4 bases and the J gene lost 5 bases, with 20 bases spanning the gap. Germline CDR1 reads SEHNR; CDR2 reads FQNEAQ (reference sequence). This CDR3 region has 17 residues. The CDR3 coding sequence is TGTGCCAGCAGCTCGCCCCTCGGGACCTACGGAACCGGGGAGCTGTTTTTT. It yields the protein CASSSPLGTYGTGELFF.

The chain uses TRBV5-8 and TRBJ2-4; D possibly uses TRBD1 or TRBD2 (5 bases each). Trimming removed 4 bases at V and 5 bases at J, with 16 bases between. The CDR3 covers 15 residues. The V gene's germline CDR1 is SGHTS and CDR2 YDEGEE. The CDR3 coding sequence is TGTGCCAGCAGCATTACCCGATCGGGACAAAACATTCAGTACTTC. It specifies CASSITRSGQNIQYF.

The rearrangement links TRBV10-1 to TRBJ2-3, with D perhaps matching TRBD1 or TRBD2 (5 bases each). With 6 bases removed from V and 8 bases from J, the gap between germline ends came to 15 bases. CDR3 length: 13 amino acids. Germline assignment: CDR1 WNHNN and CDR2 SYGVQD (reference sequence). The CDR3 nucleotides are TGCGCCAGCAGCGGGGACCCCGCGGGTACGCAGTATTTT. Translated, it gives CASSGDPAGTQYF.

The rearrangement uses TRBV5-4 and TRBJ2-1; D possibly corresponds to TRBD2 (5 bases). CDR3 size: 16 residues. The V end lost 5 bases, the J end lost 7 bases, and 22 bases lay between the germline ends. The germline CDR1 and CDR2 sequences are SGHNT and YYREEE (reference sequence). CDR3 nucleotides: TGTGCCAGCAGTTCAGACCCACTAGTGTCCAGGAATGAGCAGTTCTTC. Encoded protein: CASSSDPLVSRNEQFF.

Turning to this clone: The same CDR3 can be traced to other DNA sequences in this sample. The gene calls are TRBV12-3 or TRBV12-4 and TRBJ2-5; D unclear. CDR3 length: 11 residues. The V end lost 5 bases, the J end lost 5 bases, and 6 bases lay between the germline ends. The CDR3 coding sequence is TGTGCCAGCAGTCTGGGGGAGACCCAGTACTTC. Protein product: CASSLGETQYF.

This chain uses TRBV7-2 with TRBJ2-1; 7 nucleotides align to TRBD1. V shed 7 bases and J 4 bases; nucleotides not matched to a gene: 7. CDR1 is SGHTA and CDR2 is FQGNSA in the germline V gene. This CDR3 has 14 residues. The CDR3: CASTRQGQYNEQFF. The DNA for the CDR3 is TGTGCCAGCACCCGACAGGGCCAATACAATGAGCAGTTCTTC.

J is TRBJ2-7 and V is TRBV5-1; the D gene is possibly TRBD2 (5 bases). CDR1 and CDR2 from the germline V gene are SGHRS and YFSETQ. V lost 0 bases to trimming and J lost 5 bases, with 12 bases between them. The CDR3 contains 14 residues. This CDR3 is CASSLGLANHEQYF. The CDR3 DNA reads TGCGCCAGCAGCTTGGGGCTAGCTAACCACGAGCAGTACTTC. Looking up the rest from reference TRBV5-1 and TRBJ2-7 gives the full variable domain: KAGVTQTPRYLIKTRGQQVTLSCSPISGHRSVSWYQQTPGQGLQFLFEYFSETQRNKGNFPGRFSGRQFSNSRSEMNVSTLELGDSALYLCASSLGLANHEQYFGPGTRLTVT.

In DNA form, the CDR3 reads TGCGCCAGCAGCCGGAGGGCCGGGGAAGAGACCCAGTACTTC. Its protein is CASSRRAGEETQYF. The chain carries TRBV5-1 and TRBJ2-5, with a tentative D call TRBD2 (6 bases). With 4 bases removed from V and 3 bases from J, the gap between germline ends came to 13 bases. The CDR3 has 14 residues. CDR1 and CDR2 from the germline V gene are SGHRS and YFSETQ. The entire variable domain, with the rest obtained from reference TRBV5-1 and TRBJ2-5, is as follows: KAGVTQTPRYLIKTRGQQVTLSCSPISGHRSVSWYQQTPGQGLQFLFEYFSETQRNKGNFPGRFSGRQFSNSRSEMNVSTLELGDSALYLCASSRRAGEETQYFGPGTRLLVL.

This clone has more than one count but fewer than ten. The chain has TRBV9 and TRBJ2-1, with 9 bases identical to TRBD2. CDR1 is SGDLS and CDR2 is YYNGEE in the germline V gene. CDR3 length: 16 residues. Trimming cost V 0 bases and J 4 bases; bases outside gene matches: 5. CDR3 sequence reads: CASSVGNSGGYNEQFF. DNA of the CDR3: TGTGCCAGCAGCGTAGGAAATAGCGGGGGATACAATGAGCAGTTCTTC.

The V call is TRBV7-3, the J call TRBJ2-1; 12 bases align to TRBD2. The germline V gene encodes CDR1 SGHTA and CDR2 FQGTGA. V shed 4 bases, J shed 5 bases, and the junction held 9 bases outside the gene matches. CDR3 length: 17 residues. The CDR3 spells CASSSGPTSGGNNEQFF. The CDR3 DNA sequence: TGTGCCAGCAGCTCCGGCCCGACTAGCGGGGGAAACAATGAGCAGTTCTTC.

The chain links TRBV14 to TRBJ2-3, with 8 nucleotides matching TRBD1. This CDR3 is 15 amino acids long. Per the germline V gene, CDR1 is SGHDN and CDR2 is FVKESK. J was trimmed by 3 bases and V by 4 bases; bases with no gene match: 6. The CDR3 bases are TGTGCCAGCAGCCGGGACAGGTTGAGGACAGATACGCAGTATTTT. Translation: CASSRDRLRTDTQYF.

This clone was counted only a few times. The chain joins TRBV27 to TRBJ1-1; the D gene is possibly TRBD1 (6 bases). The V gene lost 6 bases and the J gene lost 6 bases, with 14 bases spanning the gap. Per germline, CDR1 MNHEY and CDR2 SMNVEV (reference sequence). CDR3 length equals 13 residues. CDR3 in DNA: TGTGCCAGCAGGTTCGAGGGGGTCGCTGAAGCTTTCTTT. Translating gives CASRFEGVAEAFF.

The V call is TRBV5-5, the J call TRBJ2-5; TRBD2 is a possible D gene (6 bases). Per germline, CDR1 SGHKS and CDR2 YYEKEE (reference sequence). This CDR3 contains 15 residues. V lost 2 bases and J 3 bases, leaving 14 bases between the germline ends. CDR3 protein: CASSLSVSGKETQYF. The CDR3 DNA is TGTGCCAGCAGCTTATCCGTTAGCGGAAAAGAGACCCAGTACTTC.

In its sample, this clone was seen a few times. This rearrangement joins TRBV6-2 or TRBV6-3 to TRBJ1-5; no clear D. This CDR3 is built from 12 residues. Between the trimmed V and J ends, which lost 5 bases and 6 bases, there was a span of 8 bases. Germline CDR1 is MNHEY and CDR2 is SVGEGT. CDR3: CASSLLTQPQHF. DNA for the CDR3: TGTGCCAGCAGTCTCCTAACTCAGCCCCAGCATTTT.

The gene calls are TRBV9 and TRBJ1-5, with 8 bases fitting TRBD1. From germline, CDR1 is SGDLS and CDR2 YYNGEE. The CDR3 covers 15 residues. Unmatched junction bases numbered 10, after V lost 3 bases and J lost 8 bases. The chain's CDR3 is CASSETGQGAEPQHF. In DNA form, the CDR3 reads TGTGCCAGCAGCGAGACGGGGCAGGGGGCCGAGCCCCAGCATTTT.

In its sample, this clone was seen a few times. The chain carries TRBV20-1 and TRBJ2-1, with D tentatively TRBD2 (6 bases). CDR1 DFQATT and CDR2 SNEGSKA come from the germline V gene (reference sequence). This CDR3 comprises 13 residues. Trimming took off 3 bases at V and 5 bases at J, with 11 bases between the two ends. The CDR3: CSASRERDNEQFF. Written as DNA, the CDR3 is TGCAGTGCTAGTAGAGAGCGGGACAATGAGCAGTTCTTC.

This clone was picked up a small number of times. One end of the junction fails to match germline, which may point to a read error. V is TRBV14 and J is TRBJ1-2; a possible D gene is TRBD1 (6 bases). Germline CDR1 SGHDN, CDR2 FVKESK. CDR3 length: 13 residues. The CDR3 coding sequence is TGTGCCAGCAGCCAAGCTCAGGGGCGGGGAGCGCTCTTC. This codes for CASSQAQGRGALF.

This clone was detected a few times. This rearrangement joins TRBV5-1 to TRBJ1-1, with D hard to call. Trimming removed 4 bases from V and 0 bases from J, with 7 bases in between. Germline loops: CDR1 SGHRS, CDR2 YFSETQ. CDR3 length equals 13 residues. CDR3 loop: CASSPTLNTEAFF. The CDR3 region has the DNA TGCGCCAGCAGCCCCACTCTGAACACTGAAGCTTTCTTT.

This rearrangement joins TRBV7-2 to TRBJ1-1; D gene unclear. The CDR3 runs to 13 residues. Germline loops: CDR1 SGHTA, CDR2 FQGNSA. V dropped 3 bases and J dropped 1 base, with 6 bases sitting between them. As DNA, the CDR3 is TGTGCCAGCAGCTTGTCCCAGAACACTGAAGCTTTCTTT. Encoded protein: CASSLSQNTEAFF.

DNA of the CDR3: TGCGCCAGCAGCCAAGGTTCGGGGGTGGGCTACACCTTC. Amino acid sequence: CASSQGSGVGYTF. The rearrangement uses TRBV4-1 and TRBJ1-2; tentative D call: TRBD1 (5 bases). CDR1 and CDR2 (germline): MGHRA, YSYEKL. The CDR3 runs to 13 residues. With 1 base removed from V and 8 bases from J, the gap between germline ends came to 11 bases.

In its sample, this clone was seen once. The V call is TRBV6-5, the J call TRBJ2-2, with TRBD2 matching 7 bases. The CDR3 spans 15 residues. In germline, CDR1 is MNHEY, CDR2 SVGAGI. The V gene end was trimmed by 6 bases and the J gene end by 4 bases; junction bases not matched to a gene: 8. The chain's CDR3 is CASRANLAGTGELFF. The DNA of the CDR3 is TGTGCCAGCAGGGCGAACTTAGCGGGCACCGGGGAGCTGTTTTTT.